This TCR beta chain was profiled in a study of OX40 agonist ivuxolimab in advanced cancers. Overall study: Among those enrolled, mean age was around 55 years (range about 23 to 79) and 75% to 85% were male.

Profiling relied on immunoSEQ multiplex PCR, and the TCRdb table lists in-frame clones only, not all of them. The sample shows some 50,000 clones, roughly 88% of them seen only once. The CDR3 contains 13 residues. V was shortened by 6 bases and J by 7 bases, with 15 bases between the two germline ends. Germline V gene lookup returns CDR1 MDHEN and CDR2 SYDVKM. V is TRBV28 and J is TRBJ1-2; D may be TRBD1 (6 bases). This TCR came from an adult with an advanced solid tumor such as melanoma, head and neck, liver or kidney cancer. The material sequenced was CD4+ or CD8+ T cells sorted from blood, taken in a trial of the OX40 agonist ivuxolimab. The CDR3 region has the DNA TGTGCCAGCAGCAGGGACACATTATCTGGCTACACCTTC. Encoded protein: CASSRDTLSGYTF.